Following are 19 T cell receptor beta chains from one sample sequenced in a study of blood T cell repertoires in COVID-19. The repertoire was sequenced with immunoSEQ multiplex PCR; TCRdb's copy has only in-frame clones and lacks some. The table records nearly 110,000 clones, about 91% of them present only once. Sequenced sample: peripheral blood. These receptor sequences come from a man aged 45-60 years with active or convalescent COVID-19.

This clone was recorded once. CDR3 sequence reads: CASSLGTGAGNTIYF. The CDR3, as DNA: TGTGCCAGCAGTTTAGGTACAGGGGCTGGAAACACCATATATTTT. This rearrangement joins TRBV27 to TRBJ1-3; 7 nucleotides line up with TRBD1. Per the germline V gene, CDR1 is MNHEY and CDR2 is SMNVEV (reference sequence). The CDR3 has 15 amino acids. After removal of 2 bases from V and 2 bases from J, the junction contained 3 bases not matched to a gene.

This clone has more than one count but fewer than ten. The V and J genes are TRBV7-9 and TRBJ1-1; tentative D call: TRBD1 (5 bases). The CDR3 is 12 residues long. With 5 bases removed from V and 4 bases from J, the gap between germline ends came to 8 bases. Germline loops: CDR1 SEHNR, CDR2 FQNEAQ (reference sequence). This chain's CDR3 is CASSQGSTEAFF. The CDR3 coding sequence is TGTGCCAGCAGCCAGGGTTCCACTGAAGCTTTCTTT.

This chain connects TRBV7-2 to TRBJ1-1, with D perhaps TRBD1 (6 bases). This CDR3 has 13 residues. Germline lookup yields CDR1 SGHTA and CDR2 FQGNSA. Trimming left V 5 bases short and J 8 bases short, with 15 bases between. CDR3 coding DNA: TGTGCCAGCAGCCGCCTGGGACAAACAGAAGCTTTCTTT. Translated, it gives CASSRLGQTEAFF.

The chain carries TRBV19 and TRBJ1-2, with D hard to call. The CDR3 sequence is 14 residues long. Looked up from germline, CDR1 is LNHDA and CDR2 is SQIVND (reference sequence). The germline V and J ends were trimmed by 8 bases and 1 base, with 14 bases remaining between them. CDR3 DNA: TGTGCCAGTGCCGGCGGAAAAGATAACTATGGCTACACCTTC. It translates to CASAGGKDNYGYTF.

The rearrangement links TRBV11-2 to TRBJ2-3; D ambiguous. Deletions cut 2 bases from V and 5 bases from J, with 8 bases between. Looked up from germline, CDR1 is SGHAT and CDR2 is FQNNGV. The length of the CDR3 is 13 residues. CDR3 DNA: TGTGCCAGCAGCTTAATCGAGAGAGATACGCAGTATTTT. Its protein is CASSLIERDTQYF.

This chain connects TRBV13 to TRBJ2-1, with D perhaps matching TRBD2 (5 bases). CDR3 length equals 16 residues. V shed 5 bases and J shed 2 bases, with 16 bases lying between them. Germline V gives CDR1 PRHDT, CDR2 FYEKMQ (reference sequence). Here the CDR3 DNA reads TGTGCCAGCAGCCCCTCAGACGGGGTCCCCTACAATGAGCAGTTCTTC. Its translation is CASSPSDGVPYNEQFF. The entire variable domain, with the rest obtained from reference TRBV13 and TRBJ2-1, is as follows: AAGVIQSPRHLIKEKRETATLKCYPIPRHDTVYWYQQGPGQDPQFLISFYEKMQSDKGSIPDRFSAQQFSDYHSELNMSSLELGDSALYFCASSPSDGVPYNEQFFGPGTRLTVL.

The chain recombines TRBV29-1 with TRBJ2-1, with 13 bases matching TRBD2. Germline CDR1 reads SQVTM; CDR2 reads ANQGSEA. The CDR3 runs 19 residues. V was pared by 1 base and J by 0 bases, with 9 bases of the junction left unmatched. The CDR3 region is CSVEGPGLAGRSSYNEQFF. The CDR3 nucleotides are TGCAGCGTTGAAGGACCGGGACTAGCGGGACGGAGCTCCTACAATGAGCAGTTCTTC.

This rearrangement joins TRBV5-6 to TRBJ2-1; maybe TRBD1 (5 bases). Trimming cost V 0 bases and J 4 bases, with 8 bases left between them. The CDR3 runs to 14 residues. Germline CDR1 and CDR2: SGHDT and YYEEEE. The CDR3 region has the DNA TGTGCCAGCAGCTTGGATCCAGGGTACAATGAGCAGTTCTTC. Translating gives CASSLDPGYNEQFF.

V usage is TRBV10-3 and J usage is TRBJ2-1; D perhaps matches TRBD2 (6 bases). CDR1 is ENHRY, CDR2 SYGVKD, per germline. V was clipped by 5 bases and J by 4 bases, with 15 bases between them. This CDR3 has 15 residues. CDR3: CAISSSAGLYNEQFF. The DNA of the CDR3 is TGTGCCATCAGTTCTTCAGCGGGTCTATACAATGAGCAGTTCTTC.

The V call is TRBV3-1 (or the pseudogene TRBV3-2), the J call TRBJ1-2; TRBD1 might be the D (6 bases). Germline lookup yields CDR1 LGHDT and CDR2 YNNKEL (reference sequence). Trimming pared 5 bases from V and 4 bases from J, leaving 23 bases between. The CDR3 loop spans 17 amino acids. Written as DNA, the CDR3 is TGTGCCAGCAGCAACCGGGACAATTCTTTCCCTAGCTATGGCTACACCTTC. It yields the protein CASSNRDNSFPSYGYTF.

The chain recombines TRBV5-1 with TRBJ1-2; unclear D gene. Germline-derived CDR1 and CDR2 are SGHRS and YFSETQ. The V gene lost 4 bases and the J gene lost 8 bases, with 15 bases spanning the gap. The CDR3 has 13 residues. The CDR3, as DNA: TGCGCCAGCAGCCCCTCTGGATCGAGGGGCTACACCTTC. Residues: CASSPSGSRGYTF.

The chain is built from TRBV7-9 and TRBJ2-5; 11 bases align to TRBD1. CDR1 SEHNR and CDR2 FQNEAQ come from the germline V gene (reference sequence). The CDR3 runs to 15 residues. Germline trimming cut 5 bases from V and 3 bases from J; bases unmatched to any gene: 5. CDR3 in amino acids: CASSRTGGAEETQYF. CDR3 nucleotide sequence: TGTGCCAGCAGCCGGACAGGGGGCGCGGAAGAGACCCAGTACTTC.

In this sample, this clone turned up a few times. This rearrangement joins TRBV7-9 to TRBJ2-5; 9 bases map to TRBD1. J lost 1 base, V lost 5 bases, and 8 bases had no gene match. CDR3 length equals 16 residues. Germline V gives CDR1 SEHNR, CDR2 FQNEAQ (reference sequence). This chain's CDR3 is CASSGRTGAAQETQYF. The DNA of the CDR3 is TGTGCCAGCAGCGGAAGGACAGGGGCTGCCCAAGAGACCCAGTACTTC.

The chain employs TRBV7-8 and TRBJ1-4; D is undetermined. Germline CDR1 reads SGHVS; CDR2 reads FQNEAQ. Trimming removed 5 bases from V and 4 bases from J, with 11 bases in between. The CDR3 loop spans 14 amino acids. In DNA, the CDR3 is TGTGCCAGCAGCCCCGGAGGGAATAATGAAAAACTGTTTTTT. It is translated as CASSPGGNNEKLFF. Looking up the rest from reference TRBV7-8 and TRBJ1-4 gives the full variable domain: GAGVSQSPRYKVAKRGQDVALRCDPISGHVSLFWYQQALGQGPEFLTYFQNEAQLDKSGLPSDRFFAERPEGSVSTLKIQRTQQEDSAVYLCASSPGGNNEKLFFGSGTQLSVL.

The chain links TRBV6-2 or TRBV6-3 to TRBJ2-5; the match to TRBD1 covers 8 bases. The trim removed 2 bases at V and 2 bases at J, leaving 13 bases unmatched. CDR1 is MNHEY and CDR2 is SVGEGT in the germline V gene. The CDR3 runs to 18 residues. The CDR3 loop is CASSYLLYGQGLQETQYF. CDR3 bases: TGTGCCAGCAGTTACCTATTATACGGACAGGGATTACAAGAGACCCAGTACTTC.

The chain uses TRBV19 and TRBJ2-5; D unresolved. The CDR3 extends over 14 amino acids. The V and J ends lost 3 bases and 1 base respectively, with 9 bases between them. CDR1 and CDR2 from the germline V gene are LNHDA and SQIVND (reference sequence). CDR3 loop: CASSMFYLQETQYF. DNA of the CDR3: TGTGCCAGTAGTATGTTCTACCTCCAAGAGACCCAGTACTTC.

The chain has TRBV10-1 and TRBJ2-1; D perhaps matches TRBD2 (6 bases). Trimming shortened V by 2 bases and J by 9 bases, and 11 bases separated the two germline ends. The CDR3 is made up of 13 amino acids. Germline CDR1 and CDR2: WNHNN and SYGVQD (reference sequence). The CDR3 protein is CASSEAGRGEQFF. The CDR3 DNA follows: TGCGCCAGCAGTGAGGCAGGGCGGGGTGAGCAGTTCTTC.

The V call is TRBV2, the J call TRBJ2-1, with TRBD2 matching over 8 bases. V was pared by 3 bases and J by 3 bases, with 4 bases of the junction left unmatched. CDR1 is SNHLY, CDR2 FYNNEI, per germline. The CDR3 totals 15 residues. The CDR3 nucleotides read TGTGCCAGCAGTGATAATACTAGCGGCTACAATGAGCAGTTCTTC. Amino acid sequence: CASSDNTSGYNEQFF.

This sequence joins TRBV29-1 and TRBJ1-2; 7 positions match TRBD1. Germline V lookup: CDR1 SQVTM, CDR2 ANQGSEA. V was clipped by 7 bases and J by 2 bases; unmatched bases: 7. This CDR3 has 13 amino acids. Here the CDR3 reads CSGRLGQNYGYTF. The DNA of the CDR3 is TGCAGCGGGCGATTGGGACAGAACTATGGCTACACCTTC.